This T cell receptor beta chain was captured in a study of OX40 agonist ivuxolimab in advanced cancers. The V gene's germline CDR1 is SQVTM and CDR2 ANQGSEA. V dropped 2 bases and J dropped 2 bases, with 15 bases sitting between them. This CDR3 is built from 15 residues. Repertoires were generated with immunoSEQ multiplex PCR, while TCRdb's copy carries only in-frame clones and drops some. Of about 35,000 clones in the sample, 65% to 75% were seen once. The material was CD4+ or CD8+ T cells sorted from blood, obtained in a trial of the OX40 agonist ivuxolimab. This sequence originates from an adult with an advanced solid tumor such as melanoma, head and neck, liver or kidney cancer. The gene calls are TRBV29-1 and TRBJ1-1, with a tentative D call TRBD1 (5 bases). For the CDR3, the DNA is TGCAGCGTTGAAAATGCGGGAAGGGGAAACACTGAAGCTTTCTTT. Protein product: CSVENAGRGNTEAFF.